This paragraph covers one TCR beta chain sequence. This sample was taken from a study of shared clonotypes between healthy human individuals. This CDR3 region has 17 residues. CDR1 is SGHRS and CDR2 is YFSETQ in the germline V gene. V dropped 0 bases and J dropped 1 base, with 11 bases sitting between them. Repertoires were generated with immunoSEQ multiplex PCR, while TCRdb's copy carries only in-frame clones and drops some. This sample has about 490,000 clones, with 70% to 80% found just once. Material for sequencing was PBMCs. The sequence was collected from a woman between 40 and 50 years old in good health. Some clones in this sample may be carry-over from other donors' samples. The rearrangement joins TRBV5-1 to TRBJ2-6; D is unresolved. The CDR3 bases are TGCGCCAGCAGCTTGGCCGTAGGGTCTTCTGGGGCCAACGTCCTGACTTTC. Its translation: CASSLAVGSSGANVLTF.